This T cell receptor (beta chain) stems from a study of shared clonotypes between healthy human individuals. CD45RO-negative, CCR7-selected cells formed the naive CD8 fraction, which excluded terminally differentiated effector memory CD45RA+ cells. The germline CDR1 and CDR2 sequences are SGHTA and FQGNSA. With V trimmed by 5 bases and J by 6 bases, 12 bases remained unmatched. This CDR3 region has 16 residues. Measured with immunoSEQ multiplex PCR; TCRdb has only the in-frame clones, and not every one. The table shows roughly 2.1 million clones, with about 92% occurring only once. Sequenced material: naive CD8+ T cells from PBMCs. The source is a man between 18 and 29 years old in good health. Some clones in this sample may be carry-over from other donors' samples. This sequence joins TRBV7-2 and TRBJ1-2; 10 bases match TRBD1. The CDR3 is CASSTSTGGFPDGYTF. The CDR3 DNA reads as TGTGCCAGCAGCACGTCGACAGGGGGCTTTCCCGATGGCTACACCTTC.